Below, one TCR beta chain is given with its context. No cognate antigen has been identified for it. No base quality information exists; no much larger clone differs at one position. The CDR3 regions of human TCRbeta chains were analyzed by immunosequencing. In the source study's methods: Repertoire TCRs were checked for matches against a reference library of SARS-CoV-2-specific TCRs that had been generated using the MIRA antigen-specificity platform. Breadth was defined as the fraction of unique TCRs that were SARS-CoV-2-associated. Depth was defined as the fraction of total T cells that were SARS-CoV-2-associated. Each spike-specific TCR was assigned to its reactive spike region and to a CD4 or CD8 class using the MIRA data. Log10-transformed breadth and depth values were compared by one-way ANOVA with Sidak's multiple comparisons tests. Held by TCRdb, this immuneACCESS table contains in-frame sequences only and omits some clones. Under half of the omission traces to an unresolved V gene where checked; the cause of the rest is unknown. From that table come the V and J calls and clone size; the DNA was used to work out D and trimming. This sample is represented by 130,000 to 150,000 clones; 70% to 90% of them were singletons. The top ten clones comprise 5.1% of the sample.

The CDR3 spans 13 residues, from the cysteine through the phenylalanine. The sequence is cut down to CDR3 DNA, 39 bases in frame from base 1. V gives up 4 bases and J gives up 4 bases, and the segment between their germline ends measures 8 bases. Based on the germline V gene, the CDR1 and CDR2 sequences are SGDLS and YYNGEE. The sample is drawn from a study of T cell responses to AZD1222 COVID-19 vaccine (dated by TCRdb to about 2021). General notes on the study: A total of approximately 250 trial participants underwent TCR sequencing, of whom 207 had received two doses of AZD1222 and about 25 had received two doses of the MenACWY control vaccine. Enrollment into the trials was organized by age into subgroups of 18-55, 56-69 and 70-plus years, and those subgroups contained about 160, 30 and 59 TCR-sequenced participants, respectively.

The investigation overall reported the following: The vaccine-associated CD4 TCRs covered the entire spike protein, and the dominant responses fell in regions 160-218 and 743-854. Conclusions about previously exposed vaccinees were limited because only six AZD1222 recipients were SARS-CoV-2 seropositive at baseline. After two AZD1222 doses, spike-specific TCR breadth and depth were significantly higher than at day 0 and than in MenACWY recipients. Reportedly, almost half of the unique spike-specific TCRs recognized epitopes lying outside the regions that are mutated in the B.1.351 and B.1.1.7 variants. The 56-69-year group was small, and its depth increase did not reach significance, likely because of low power. Most participants were white British and females outnumbered males, and the authors suggested that clonal diversity may have been underestimated. No day 14 peak-response samples were available, so repertoires were characterized only after the peak T cell response.

The label giving this sample's time point can be read as: about 28 days (+/-7) after the second vaccine dose. Because spike-specific TCR depth and breadth did not differ between the two schedules, AZD1222 recipients who got a second dose at roughly 4 weeks were pooled with those who got a second dose at roughly 12 weeks. The vaccinee samples were drawn from two UK trials, COV001 and COV002, one of which was a single-blind randomized controlled phase 2/3 trial testing AZD1222 (ChAdOx1 nCoV-19) in healthy adults. Trial participant PBMC samples were collected at day 0 and day 28 after the second dose for TCRbeta chain sequencing.

Sequenced here: peripheral blood, sampled 28 days after the second AZD1222 dose. This TCR came from an adult who received the AZD1222 COVID-19 vaccine. The rearrangement combines TRBV9 with TRBJ2-2; the D gene lacks a confident call. CDR3 reads: CASSPRSTGELFF. The nucleotide sequence is given as TGTGCCAGCAGCCCCCGTTCCACCGGGGAGCTGTTTTTT.